This is a list of T cell receptor beta chains from one sample in a study of response to subunit inactivated influenza vaccine. MiXCR was run by TCRdb on the RT-PCR reads, yielding one entry per CDR3 protein. The table has about 480,000 distinct CDR3 sequences, approximately 10% seen once. The sample here was PBMCs from blood, taken about 40 days after vaccination. Receptors originate from a man aged 50 or older who received an inactivated influenza vaccine. CDR3s include the opening cysteine and the closing phenylalanine or tryptophan. Fields, in order: D gene, clone size, V gene, J gene, CDR3 DNA, CDR3 protein. D genes are given only for firm matches. The size entry is marked missing in some rows and otherwise reads once, few, many or a size class.

D: NA; size: many; V: TRBV27; J: TRBJ2-3; DNA: TGTGCCAGCAGTTTTGCGGGCAGCACAGATACGCAGTATTTT; CDR3: CASSFAGSTDTQYF
D: NA; size: few; V: TRBV24-1; J: TRBJ2-1; DNA: TGTGCCACCAGTTCCCGTACAGGGATTTCCAATGAGCAGTTCTTC; CDR3: CATSSRTGISNEQFF
D: NA; size: NA; V: TRBV7-2; J: TRBJ1-3; DNA: TGTGCCAGCAGCCCCCCTAAGGGAAACACCATATATTTT; CDR3: CASSPPKGNTIYF
D: NA; size: many; V: TRBV6-1; J: TRBJ1-1; DNA: TGTGCCAGCAGTGAAGGGCCAGGGGACACTGAAGCTTTCTTT; CDR3: CASSEGPGDTEAFF
D: TRBD1; size: NA; V: TRBV28; J: TRBJ2-6; DNA: TGTGCCAGCAGCCAGGACAGGGGGCGCGGTGGGGCCAACGTCCTGACTTTC; CDR3: CASSQDRGRGGANVLTF
D: NA; size: many; V: TRBV5-1; J: TRBJ2-3; DNA: TGCGCCAGCAGCCCCGGCAGCACAGATACGCAGTATTTT; CDR3: CASSPGSTDTQYF
D: TRBD1; size: NA; V: TRBV10-3; J: TRBJ2-7; DNA: TGTGCCATCAGTGGTAAGACAGGGTGGTATGAGCAGTACTTC; CDR3: CAISGKTGWYEQYF
D: NA; size: few; V: TRBV5-6; J: TRBJ2-7; DNA: TGTGCCAGCAGCTTGGTACAGGCCGTGGAGCAGTACTTC; CDR3: CASSLVQAVEQYF
D: TRBD2; size: few; V: TRBV7-8; J: TRBJ2-7; DNA: TGTGCCAGCAGCGAAAGGACTAGCGGGAGTTGGTTGTACGAGCAGTACTTC; CDR3: CASSERTSGSWLYEQYF
D: NA; size: few; V: TRBV5-1; J: TRBJ2-3; DNA: TGCGCCAGCAGCTTGGGCACCAGCTTGCCCACAGATACGCAGTATTTT; CDR3: CASSLGTSLPTDTQYF
D: NA; size: many; V: TRBV5-1; J: TRBJ1-1; DNA: TGCGCCAGCAGCTTACCGGGAACGAACACTGAAGCTTTCTTT; CDR3: CASSLPGTNTEAFF
D: TRBD2; size: few; V: TRBV4-3; J: TRBJ2-1; DNA: TGCGCCAGCAGCCAAGACGGGACTACTGAGTTCTTC; CDR3: CASSQDGTTEFF
D: NA; size: few; V: TRBV6-5; J: TRBJ2-7; DNA: TGTGCCAGCAGTTACCGGGGCAGGGACACGTACGAGCAGTACTTC; CDR3: CASSYRGRDTYEQYF
D: NA; size: many; V: TRBV27; J: TRBJ1-1; DNA: TGTGCCAGCGCTAAACAACGGCAGCCTGGTGAAGCTTTCTTT; CDR3: CASAKQRQPGEAFF
D: NA; size: few; V: TRBV20-1; J: TRBJ2-7; DNA: TGCAGTGCTAGTGAGGGTTACGAGCAGTACTTC; CDR3: CSASEGYEQYF
D: TRBD2; size: NA; V: TRBV10-3; J: TRBJ2-1; DNA: TGTGCCATCAGTGAGTCCCAAGGGACTAGCGGACTGAATGAGCAGTTCTTC; CDR3: CAISESQGTSGLNEQFF
D: TRBD2; size: NA; V: TRBV13; J: TRBJ2-1; DNA: TGTGCCAGCAAGGGCGGGAGTCCCTACAATGAGCAGTTCTTC; CDR3: CASKGGSPYNEQFF
D: TRBD1; size: many; V: TRBV6-2/TRBV6-3; J: TRBJ2-1; DNA: TGTGCCAGCAGTTACCCCCCGGACAGGGGGTCCTTCCTCTCCTACAATGAGCAGTTCTTC; CDR3: CASSYPPDRGSFLSYNEQFF
D: NA; size: NA; V: TRBV7-8; J: TRBJ2-1; DNA: TGTGCCAGCAGCTTACGGGAGTCCTCGTACAATGAGCAGTTCTTC; CDR3: CASSLRESSYNEQFF
D: TRBD1; size: few; V: TRBV7-9; J: TRBJ1-2; DNA: TGTGCCAGCAGCTCAGGACCACAGGGGATTGGCTACACCTTC; CDR3: CASSSGPQGIGYTF
D: TRBD1; size: many; V: TRBV6-1; J: TRBJ2-3; DNA: TGTGCCAGCAGAACTACAGGGGGCACAGATACGCAGTATTTT; CDR3: CASRTTGGTDTQYF
D: TRBD2; size: NA; V: TRBV11-1; J: TRBJ2-3; DNA: TGTGCCAGCAGCTTAAGCCCTGGGGGAGCGGGAGTAGTAGATACGCAGTATTTT; CDR3: CASSLSPGGAGVVDTQYF
D: TRBD2; size: many; V: TRBV6-5; J: TRBJ2-1; DNA: TGTGCCAGCAGTTTGCTAGCGGGGGTATACAATGAGCAGTTCTTC; CDR3: CASSLLAGVYNEQFF
D: TRBD2; size: many; V: TRBV7-2; J: TRBJ2-5; DNA: TGTGCCAGCAGCCCGCCGGGGCTAGCGGGGGGATTAGAGACCCAGTACTTC; CDR3: CASSPPGLAGGLETQYF
D: NA; size: many; V: TRBV5-5; J: TRBJ1-5; DNA: TGTGCCAGCAGCTCACTGGGGAATAGCAATCAGCCCCAGCATTTT; CDR3: CASSSLGNSNQPQHF
D: TRBD1; size: few; V: TRBV4-3; J: TRBJ1-1; DNA: TGCGCCAGCAGCCAAGAACAGGGGGCTTACACTGAAGCTTTCTTT; CDR3: CASSQEQGAYTEAFF
D: NA; size: many; V: TRBV6-1; J: TRBJ1-5; DNA: TGTGCCACCAGACAGGTAGAGAATAGCAATCAGCCCCAGCATTTT; CDR3: CATRQVENSNQPQHF
D: NA; size: NA; V: TRBV6-1; J: TRBJ2-6; DNA: TGTGCCAGCAGCCTCGGACACTTTGGGGCCAACGTCCTGACTTTC; CDR3: CASSLGHFGANVLTF
D: NA; size: NA; V: TRBV2; J: TRBJ2-5; DNA: TGTGCCAGCAGTGGTCTGGGGGAGACCCAGTACTTC; CDR3: CASSGLGETQYF
D: NA; size: NA; V: TRBV18; J: TRBJ2-2; DNA: TGTGCCAGCTCACCAGCAGCGAACACCGGGGAGCTGTTTTTT; CDR3: CASSPAANTGELFF
D: NA; size: NA; V: TRBV11-2; J: TRBJ2-4; DNA: TGTGCCAGCAGCTGGGAATTTGGACTACAAAACATTCAGTACTTC; CDR3: CASSWEFGLQNIQYF
D: NA; size: NA; V: TRBV14; J: TRBJ2-1; DNA: TGTGCCAGCAGCCCGTATTTTGGGGCAAATGAGCAGTTCTTC; CDR3: CASSPYFGANEQFF
D: NA; size: many; V: TRBV7-2; J: TRBJ2-2; DNA: TGTGCCAGCAGCTTATTCGGCAACACCGGGGAGCTGTTTTTT; CDR3: CASSLFGNTGELFF